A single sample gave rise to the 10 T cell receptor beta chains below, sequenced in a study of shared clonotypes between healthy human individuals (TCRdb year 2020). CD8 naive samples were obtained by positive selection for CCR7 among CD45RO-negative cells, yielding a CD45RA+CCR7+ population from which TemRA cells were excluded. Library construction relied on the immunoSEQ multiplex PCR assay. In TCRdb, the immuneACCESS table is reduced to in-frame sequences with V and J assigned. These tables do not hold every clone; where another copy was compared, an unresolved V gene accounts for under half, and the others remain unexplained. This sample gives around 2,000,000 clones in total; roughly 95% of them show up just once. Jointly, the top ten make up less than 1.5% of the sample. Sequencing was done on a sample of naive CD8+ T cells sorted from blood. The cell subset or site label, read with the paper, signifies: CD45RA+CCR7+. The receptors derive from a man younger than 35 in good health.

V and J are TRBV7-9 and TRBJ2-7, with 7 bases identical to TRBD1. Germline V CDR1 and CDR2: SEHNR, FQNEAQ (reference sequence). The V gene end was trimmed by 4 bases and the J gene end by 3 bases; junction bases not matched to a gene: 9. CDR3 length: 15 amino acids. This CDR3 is CASSSQGISYYEQYF. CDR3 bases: TGTGCCAGCAGCTCACAGGGGATTAGCTACTACGAGCAGTACTTC.

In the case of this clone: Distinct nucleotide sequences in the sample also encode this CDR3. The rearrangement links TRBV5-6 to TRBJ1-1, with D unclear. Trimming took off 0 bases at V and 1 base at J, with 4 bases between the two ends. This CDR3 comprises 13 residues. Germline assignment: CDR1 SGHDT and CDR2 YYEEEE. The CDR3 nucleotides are TGTGCCAGCAGCTTGGACACGAACACTGAAGCTTTCTTT. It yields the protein CASSLDTNTEAFF.

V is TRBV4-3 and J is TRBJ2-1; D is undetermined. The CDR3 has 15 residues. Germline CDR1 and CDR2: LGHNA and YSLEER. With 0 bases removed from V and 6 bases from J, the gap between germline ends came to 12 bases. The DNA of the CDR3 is TGCGCCAGCAGCCAAGAACACTTCGACGGCAATGAGCAGTTCTTC. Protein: CASSQEHFDGNEQFF.

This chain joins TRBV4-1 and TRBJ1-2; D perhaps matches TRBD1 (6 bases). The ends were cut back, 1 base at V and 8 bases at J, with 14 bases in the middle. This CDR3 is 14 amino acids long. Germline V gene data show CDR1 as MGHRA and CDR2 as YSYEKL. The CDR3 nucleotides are TGCGCCAGCAGCCAAGTTCCCATAGGACAGGGCTACACCTTC. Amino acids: CASSQVPIGQGYTF.

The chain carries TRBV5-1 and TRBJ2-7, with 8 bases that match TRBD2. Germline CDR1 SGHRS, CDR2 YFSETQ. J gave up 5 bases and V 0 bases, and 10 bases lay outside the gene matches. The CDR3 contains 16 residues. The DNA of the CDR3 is TGCGCCAGCAGCTTGGTCTGGCGGGAGGCGGGCGACGAGCAGTACTTC. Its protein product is CASSLVWREAGDEQYF. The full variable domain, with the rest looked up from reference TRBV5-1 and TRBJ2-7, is KAGVTQTPRYLIKTRGQQVTLSCSPISGHRSVSWYQQTPGQGLQFLFEYFSETQRNKGNFPGRFSGRQFSNSRSEMNVSTLELGDSALYLCASSLVWREAGDEQYFGPGTRLTVT.

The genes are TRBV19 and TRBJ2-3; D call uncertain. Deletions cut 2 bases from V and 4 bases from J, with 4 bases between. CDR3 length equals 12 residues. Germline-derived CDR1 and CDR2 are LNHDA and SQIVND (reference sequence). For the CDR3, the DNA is TGTGCCAGTAGTATATATCCAGATACGCAGTATTTT. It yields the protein CASSIYPDTQYF. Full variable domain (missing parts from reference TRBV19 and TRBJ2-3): DGGITQSPKYLFRKEGQNVTLSCEQNLNHDAMYWYRQDPGQGLRLIYYSQIVNDFQKGDIAEGYSVSREKKESFPLTVTSAQKNPTAFYLCASSIYPDTQYFGPGTRLTVL.

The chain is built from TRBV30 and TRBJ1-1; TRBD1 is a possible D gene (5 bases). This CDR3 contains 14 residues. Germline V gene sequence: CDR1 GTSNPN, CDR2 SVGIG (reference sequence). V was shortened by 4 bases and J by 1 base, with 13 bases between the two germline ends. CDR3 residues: CAWMSRGENTEAFF. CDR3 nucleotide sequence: TGTGCCTGGATGAGCCGGGGGGAGAACACTGAAGCTTTCTTT.

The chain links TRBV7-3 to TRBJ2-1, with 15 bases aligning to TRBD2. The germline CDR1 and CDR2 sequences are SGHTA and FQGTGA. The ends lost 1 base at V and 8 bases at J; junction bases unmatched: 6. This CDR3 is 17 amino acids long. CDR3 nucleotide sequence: TGTGCCAGCAGCTTAAACGAGGGACTAGCGGGGGGCGATGAGCAGTTCTTC. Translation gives CASSLNEGLAGGDEQFF.

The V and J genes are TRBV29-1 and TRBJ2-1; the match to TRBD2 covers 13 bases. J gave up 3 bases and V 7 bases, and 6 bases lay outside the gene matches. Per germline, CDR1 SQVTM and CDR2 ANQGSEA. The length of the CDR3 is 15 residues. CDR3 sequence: CSARTSGSVYNEQFF. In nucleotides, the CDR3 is TGCAGCGCTAGGACTAGCGGGAGTGTCTACAATGAGCAGTTCTTC.

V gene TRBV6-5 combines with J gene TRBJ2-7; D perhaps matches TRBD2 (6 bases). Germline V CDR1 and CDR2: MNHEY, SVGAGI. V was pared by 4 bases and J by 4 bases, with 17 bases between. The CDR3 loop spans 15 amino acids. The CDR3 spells CASSSPGGTGYEQYF. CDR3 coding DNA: TGTGCCAGCAGTTCTCCGGGCGGGACCGGGTACGAGCAGTACTTC.